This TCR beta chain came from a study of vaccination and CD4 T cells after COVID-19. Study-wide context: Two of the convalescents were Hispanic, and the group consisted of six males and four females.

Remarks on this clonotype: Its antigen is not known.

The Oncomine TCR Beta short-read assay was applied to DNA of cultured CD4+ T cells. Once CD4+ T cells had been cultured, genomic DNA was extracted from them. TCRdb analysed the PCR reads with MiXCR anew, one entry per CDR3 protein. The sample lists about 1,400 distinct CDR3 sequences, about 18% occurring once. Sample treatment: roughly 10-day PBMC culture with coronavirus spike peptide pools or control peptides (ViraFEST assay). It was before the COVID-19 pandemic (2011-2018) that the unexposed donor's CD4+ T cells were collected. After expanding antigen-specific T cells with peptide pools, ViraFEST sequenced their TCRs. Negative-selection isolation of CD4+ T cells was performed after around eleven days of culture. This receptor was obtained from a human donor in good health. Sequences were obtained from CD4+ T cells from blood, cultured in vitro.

CDR3 coding DNA: TGCAGTGCTGGCGGAGGGGGCGGGTACGAGCAGTACTTC. This gives the protein CSAGGGGGYEQYF. The chain employs TRBV20-1 and TRBJ2-7; maybe TRBD1 (7 bases). Between the trimmed V and J ends, which lost 5 bases and 4 bases, there was a span of 15 bases. Germline CDR1 is DFQATT and CDR2 is SNEGSKA (reference sequence). This CDR3 spans 13 amino acids.